Each of the 29 T cell receptor beta chains below was sequenced from the same sample in a study of cytomegalovirus exposure and HLA in healthy donors. Vbeta (60) and Jbeta (13) primers were used in the PCR. Assay used: immunoSEQ multiplex PCR; TCRdb lists only in-frame clones, some missing. The sample holds over 100,000 clones. The specimen was PBMCs. These receptors were obtained from a man aged 40-49 years in good health and CMV-seropositive.

The V and J genes are TRBV27 and TRBJ1-5; D is perhaps TRBD1 (6 bases). Germline assignment: CDR1 MNHEY and CDR2 SMNVEV (reference sequence). The CDR3 is made up of 15 amino acids. V was clipped by 2 bases and J by 4 bases, with 12 bases between them. The CDR3 DNA is TGTGCCAGCAGTTTAGAGGGGGGGTTTAATCAGCCCCAGCATTTT. Protein: CASSLEGGFNQPQHF.

V and J are TRBV6-5 and TRBJ2-7; a weak D match, TRBD2 (5 bases). The germline V gene has CDR1 MNHEY and CDR2 SVGAGI. The CDR3 extends over 15 amino acids. The V end lost 2 bases, the J end lost 3 bases, and 14 bases lay between the germline ends. This CDR3 reads CASSYRSAGHYEQYF. The CDR3 nucleotides are TGTGCCAGCAGTTACAGATCCGCGGGCCACTACGAGCAGTACTTC.

The chain recombines TRBV11-2 with TRBJ1-3; D not resolved. CDR1 and CDR2 (germline): SGHAT, FQNNGV. There are 14 residues in the CDR3. Trimming removed 5 bases at V and 0 bases at J, with 8 bases between. This chain's CDR3 is CASSLQTSGNTIYF. Here the CDR3 DNA reads TGTGCCAGCAGCCTACAGACCTCTGGAAACACCATATATTTT.

The CDR3 is CASSQALHTGELFF. DNA for the CDR3: TGTGCCAGCAGCCAAGCACTACACACCGGGGAGCTGTTTTTT. The chain joins TRBV14 to TRBJ2-2; D gene unclear. CDR1 is SGHDN, CDR2 FVKESK, per germline. The length of the CDR3 is 14 residues. Between the trimmed V and J ends, which lost 1 base and 3 bases, there was a span of 6 bases.

The CDR3 DNA reads TGTGCCAGCAGAATGGTCGGGAGAGGGGACGAGCAGTACTTC. Translating gives CASRMVGRGDEQYF. The V gene is TRBV6-5, the J gene TRBJ2-7; D may be TRBD2 (6 bases). Trimming removed 6 bases from V and 5 bases from J, with 17 bases in between. The germline V gene encodes CDR1 MNHEY and CDR2 SVGAGI. The CDR3 has 14 amino acids.

The J gene is TRBJ2-7, the V gene TRBV7-2; D possibly corresponds to TRBD1 (5 bases). The germline V and J ends were trimmed by 1 base and 2 bases, with 12 bases remaining between them. The CDR3 totals 15 residues. Germline loops: CDR1 SGHTA, CDR2 FQGNSA. The CDR3 region is CASSLGWGGAYEQYF. CDR3 coding DNA: TGTGCCAGCAGCTTAGGTTGGGGCGGCGCCTACGAGCAGTACTTC.

V gene TRBV9 combines with J gene TRBJ2-7; a possible D gene is TRBD2 (6 bases). The germline V gene has CDR1 SGDLS and CDR2 YYNGEE. V was clipped by 0 bases and J by 2 bases, with 15 bases between them. This CDR3 is built from 16 residues. The CDR3 nucleotides read TGTGCCAGCAGCGTAGGGGATTACGGGAGCACCTACGAGCAGTACTTC. It yields the protein CASSVGDYGSTYEQYF.

The rearrangement uses TRBV6-5 and TRBJ1-2; 7 bases align to TRBD1. Germline V CDR1 and CDR2: MNHEY, SVGAGI. The CDR3 consists of 12 residues. The ends lost 10 bases at V and 4 bases at J; junction bases unmatched: 6. The CDR3 here is CATQQGPYGYTF. The DNA for the CDR3 is TGTGCCACCCAACAGGGGCCCTATGGCTACACCTTC.

V and J are TRBV19 and TRBJ2-3, with D unresolved. CDR1 is LNHDA, CDR2 SQIVND, per germline (reference sequence). Deletions cut 7 bases from V and 1 base from J, with 12 bases between. The CDR3 runs 14 residues. CDR3: CASTPAGGTDTQYF. The CDR3 bases are TGTGCCAGTACCCCTGCAGGCGGCACAGATACGCAGTATTTT.

This rearrangement joins TRBV15 to TRBJ1-1; 10 positions match TRBD1. The CDR3 contains 16 residues. The germline V gene encodes CDR1 LNHNV and CDR2 YYDKDF (reference sequence). After removal of 4 bases from V and 1 base from J, the junction contained 6 bases not matched to a gene. The CDR3 here is CATSTRTGGPNTEAFF. In nucleotides, the CDR3 is TGTGCCACCAGCACAAGGACAGGGGGACCGAACACTGAAGCTTTCTTT.

This chain uses TRBV5-1 with TRBJ1-5; tentatively, D is TRBD1 (6 bases). This CDR3 contains 15 residues. Trimming cost V 0 bases and J 9 bases, with 16 bases left between them. From germline, CDR1 is SGHRS and CDR2 YFSETQ. As DNA, the CDR3 is TGCGCCAGCAGCTTGGAACCCACAGGGAGTGCGCCCCAGCATTTT. This translates into CASSLEPTGSAPQHF.

J is TRBJ2-7 and V is TRBV27; 15 bases map to TRBD2. From germline, CDR1 is MNHEY and CDR2 SMNVEV (reference sequence). The CDR3 covers 16 residues. The V gene end was trimmed by 6 bases and the J gene end by 6 bases; junction bases not matched to a gene: 9. In DNA, the CDR3 is TGTGCCAGCAGCTCCGGGACTAGCGGGAGGAGGCTCGAGCAGTACTTC. It is translated as CASSSGTSGRRLEQYF.

The chain is built from TRBV6-5 and TRBJ2-1; weak D call: TRBD2 (6 bases). There are 14 residues in the CDR3. Germline loops: CDR1 MNHEY, CDR2 SVGAGI. V lost 3 bases, J lost 6 bases, and 12 bases lay in between. The CDR3 bases are TGTGCCAGCAGTTATTCTAGCGTAGGCAATGAGCAGTTCTTC. Translating it yields CASSYSSVGNEQFF.

Here the CDR3 DNA reads TGTGCCAGCAGCGTTACAGGTCTAACTGGAAACACCATATATTTT. It encodes CASSVTGLTGNTIYF. The chain has TRBV6-5 and TRBJ1-3, with a tentative D call TRBD1 (5 bases). Trimming removed 6 bases from V and 2 bases from J, with 14 bases in between. This CDR3 spans 15 amino acids. Germline values: CDR1 MNHEY, CDR2 SVGAGI.

This chain uses TRBV28 with TRBJ1-1, with a tentative D call TRBD1 (5 bases). CDR3 size: 16 residues. Per germline, CDR1 MDHEN and CDR2 SYDVKM. Between the trimmed V and J ends, which lost 5 bases and 1 base, there was a span of 17 bases. CDR3 sequence (DNA): TGTGCCAGCAGTACTCGACCGGGACTGGGGAACACTGAAGCTTTCTTT. Amino acids: CASSTRPGLGNTEAFF.

The CDR3, as DNA: TGTGCCAGCAGTTTTAGCCAGTCCTACAATGAGCAGTTCTTC. Protein sequence: CASSFSQSYNEQFF. J is TRBJ2-1 and V is TRBV27; D not resolved. Germline CDR1 MNHEY, CDR2 SMNVEV (reference sequence). Trimming stripped 3 bases from V and 1 base from J, with 7 bases between. The CDR3 totals 14 residues.

The chain is built from TRBV5-5 and TRBJ1-1; 8 nucleotides line up with TRBD1. CDR1 is SGHKS, CDR2 YYEKEE, per germline (reference sequence). There are 15 residues in the CDR3. After removal of 7 bases from V and 4 bases from J, the junction contained 12 bases not matched to a gene. The CDR3 DNA sequence: TGTGCCAGCGGCAGACAGGGGCCTGTCGGCACTGAAGCTTTCTTT. It yields the protein CASGRQGPVGTEAFF.

The chain combines TRBV7-9 with TRBJ1-2; a weak D match, TRBD1 (5 bases). This CDR3 region has 12 residues. The V gene's germline CDR1 is SEHNR and CDR2 FQNEAQ (reference sequence). Trimming pared 5 bases from V and 3 bases from J, leaving 7 bases between. The CDR3 protein is CASSPGDYGYTF. The CDR3 DNA reads as TGTGCCAGCAGCCCGGGGGACTATGGCTACACCTTC.

The chain employs TRBV27 and TRBJ2-7; possible D gene TRBD2, 6 bases. The CDR3 has 17 residues. The germline V gene has CDR1 MNHEY and CDR2 SMNVEV (reference sequence). V lost 6 bases to trimming and J lost 6 bases, with 27 bases between them. The CDR3, as DNA: TGTGCCAGCAGACTACGAATGACGGGAGTTCCCGACCTCGAGCAGTACTTC. It encodes CASRLRMTGVPDLEQYF.

The rearrangement links TRBV11-3 to TRBJ2-7, with a weak D call TRBD1 (6 bases). This CDR3 spans 14 amino acids. CDR1 is SGHNT, CDR2 YENEEA, per germline. V was shortened by 1 base and J by 6 bases, with 13 bases between the two germline ends. The CDR3 here is CASSLGTGSGEQYF. In DNA form, the CDR3 reads TGTGCCAGCAGCTTAGGTACAGGGTCTGGCGAGCAGTACTTC.

The rearrangement uses TRBV19 and TRBJ2-7; D may be TRBD2 (6 bases). Germline-derived CDR1 and CDR2 are LNHDA and SQIVND (reference sequence). V was pared by 5 bases and J by 7 bases, with 15 bases between. The CDR3 sequence is 13 residues long. The CDR3 region has the DNA TGTGCCAGTAGTCTGGGACTCGTTTGGGAGCAGTACTTC. Amino acid sequence: CASSLGLVWEQYF.

The rearrangement uses TRBV28 and TRBJ2-7; the match to TRBD2 covers 8 bases. Germline V CDR1 and CDR2: MDHEN, SYDVKM. This CDR3 contains 15 residues. Trimming cost V 6 bases and J 7 bases; bases outside gene matches: 14. CDR3: CASRSSGSGLEEQYF. The DNA for the CDR3 is TGTGCCAGCAGGTCCAGCGGGAGCGGGTTGGAAGAGCAGTACTTC. The entire variable domain, with the rest obtained from reference TRBV28 and TRBJ2-7, is as follows: DVKVTQSSRYLVKRTGEKVFLECVQDMDHENMFWYRQDPGLGLRLIYFSYDVKMKEKGDIPEGYSVSREKKERFSLILESASTNQTSMYLCASRSSGSGLEEQYFGPGTRLTVT.

This sequence joins TRBV28 and TRBJ1-2; the match to TRBD1 covers 7 bases. After removal of 1 base from V and 14 bases from J, the junction contained 19 bases not matched to a gene. The germline V gene has CDR1 MDHEN and CDR2 SYDVKM. This CDR3 contains 16 residues. DNA for the CDR3: TGTGCCAGCAGTTTATCCCTCCCAGGACCACAGGGGAGAGGAACCTTC. Translated, it gives CASSLSLPGPQGRGTF.

The chain uses TRBV9 and TRBJ1-1, with 8 bases that match TRBD1. The CDR3 is made up of 15 amino acids. V lost 4 bases to trimming and J lost 5 bases; unmatched junction nucleotides: 10. Germline V CDR1 and CDR2: SGDLS, YYNGEE. CDR3 region: CASSLSTGDHTEAFF. The CDR3 DNA follows: TGTGCCAGCAGCTTATCGACAGGGGATCATACTGAAGCTTTCTTT. Full variable domain (rest looked up from reference TRBV9 and TRBJ1-1): DSGVTQTPKHLITATGQRVTLRCSPRSGDLSVYWYQQSLDQGLQFLIQYYNGEERAKGNILERFSAQQFPDLHSELNLSSLELGDSALYFCASSLSTGDHTEAFFGQGTRLTVV.

Note on this clone: Germline is not matched at one junction end, which may reflect a read error. The chain joins TRBV10-3 to TRBJ1-1; 9 bases match TRBD1. The germline V gene encodes CDR1 ENHRY and CDR2 SYGVKD. CDR3 size: 13 residues. CDR3 region: CAVSERDRAEAFF. DNA of the CDR3: TGTGCCGTCAGTGAAAGGGACAGGGCTGAAGCTTTCTTT.

J is TRBJ2-3 and V is TRBV27, with 12 bases that match TRBD2. Looked up from germline, CDR1 is MNHEY and CDR2 is SMNVEV (reference sequence). This CDR3 spans 15 amino acids. With V trimmed by 6 bases and J by 2 bases, 3 bases remained unmatched. CDR3 bases: TGTGCCAGCAGGACTAGCGGGAGTTTCACAGATACGCAGTATTTT. Translated, it gives CASRTSGSFTDTQYF.

With respect to this clone: Germline and junction disagree at one end, which may indicate a read error. This sequence joins TRBV5-1 and TRBJ1-2; 7 positions agree with TRBD1. CDR1 is SGHRS and CDR2 is YFSETQ in the germline V gene. The CDR3 is made up of 14 amino acids. In nucleotides, the CDR3 is TGCGCCAGCACCTTGGCGGGACAGCCTTATGGCTACACCTTC. This sequence encodes CASTLAGQPYGYTF.

This chain connects TRBV19 to TRBJ2-6; TRBD1 is a possible D gene (7 bases). CDR3 length: 15 amino acids. In germline, CDR1 is LNHDA, CDR2 SQIVND (reference sequence). The V and J ends lost 5 bases and 2 bases respectively, with 10 bases between them. CDR3 region: CASSGGTAGANVLTF. In DNA, the CDR3 is TGTGCCAGTAGTGGAGGGACAGCTGGGGCCAACGTCCTGACTTTC.

The chain carries TRBV6-5 and TRBJ1-4; D gene unclear. The germline CDR1 and CDR2 sequences are MNHEY and SVGAGI. CDR3 size: 13 residues. Between the trimmed V and J ends, which lost 9 bases and 5 bases, there was a span of 13 bases. The CDR3 region has the DNA TGTGCCAGTAAAACGGGTACAAATGAAAAACTGTTTTTT. Residues: CASKTGTNEKLFF.